This T cell receptor beta chain was sequenced during a study of shared clonotypes between healthy human individuals. Study details: The donors, two women and three men, were aged 18 to 49. Donors had three CD4 naive, three CD4 memory, two CD8 naive and one CD8 memory plate apiece.

The study, taken as a whole, reports: Several donors showed sharing of approximately 5% of naive CD4 clonotypes. Sampling covered blood only; tissue repertoires likely differ.

Germline loops: CDR1 MNHNS, CDR2 SASEGT. Trimming removed 7 bases from V and 6 bases from J, with 15 bases in between. The length of the CDR3 is 14 residues. Remarks on this clone: Its antigen is unidentified.

Data came from immunoSEQ multiplex PCR; TCRdb stores just in-frame clones and leaves some out. Of more than 1 million clones detected, about 84% appear once; the ten largest clones hold 0.52%. This sequence was found in a man in his late teens or twenties in good health. Some clones in this sample may be carry-over from other donors' samples. V gene TRBV6-1 combines with J gene TRBJ2-2, with D perhaps TRBD2 (6 bases). Sequencing was performed on memory CD4+ T cells from PBMCs. Subset: CD45RA-negative fraction. Here the CDR3 reads CASISVRGSGELFF. As DNA, the CDR3 is TGTGCCAGCATTTCCGTGCGGGGCTCCGGGGAGCTGTTTTTT.